This passage covers 6 T cell receptor beta chains from one sample sequenced in a study of shared clonotypes between healthy human individuals. TCRdb keeps only in-frame clones here, not all; method: immunoSEQ multiplex PCR. The sample lists 950,000 to 1,100,000 clones; around 75% were seen once. What was sequenced was memory CD4+ T cells sorted from blood. Described subset: CD45RA-negative fraction. These receptors were taken from a man aged 18 to 30 in good health.

This clone was seen only a few times. The chain links TRBV28 to TRBJ1-1; 7 nucleotides line up with TRBD1. Per the germline V gene, CDR1 is MDHEN and CDR2 is SYDVKM. Losses at the gene ends were 6 bases for V and 10 bases for J; bases not matched to a gene: 5. The CDR3 is 11 amino acids. This chain's CDR3 is CASRLNRGAFF. The CDR3 region has the DNA TGTGCCAGCAGGCTCAACAGGGGAGCTTTCTTT.

The chain uses TRBV27 and TRBJ2-1; 8 bases agree with TRBD2. The CDR3 contains 15 residues. V was clipped by 6 bases and J by 4 bases; unmatched bases: 8. Germline V gene sequence: CDR1 MNHEY, CDR2 SMNVEV (reference sequence). CDR3: CASSPGGPRYNEQFF. CDR3 bases: TGTGCCAGCAGCCCGGGGGGGCCTAGGTACAATGAGCAGTTCTTC.

The chain carries TRBV30 and TRBJ2-5; TRBD1 matches at 9 bases. The CDR3 has 14 amino acids. Per the germline V gene, CDR1 is GTSNPN and CDR2 is SVGIG (reference sequence). Trimming cost V 2 bases and J 3 bases; bases outside gene matches: 4. The CDR3 nucleotides read TGTGCCTGGAGTCGGGGACAGGGAAAAGAGACCCAGTACTTC. Its translation is CAWSRGQGKETQYF.

To note about this clone: A far more abundant clone sits one base away, making this likely a read error. The rearrangement uses TRBV12-2 and TRBJ1-6. TRBV12-2 is a documented pseudogene. The CDR3 loop spans 15 amino acids. CDR3 region: CASRFTTVWDSPFHF. The DNA for the CDR3 is TGTGCAAGTCGCTTTACTACGGTCTGGGATTCACCCTTCCACTTT.

The chain has TRBV28 and TRBJ2-1; no definite D call. V lost 6 bases and J lost 12, with 21 bases in between. This CDR3 comprises 14 residues. Germline CDR1 reads MDHEN; CDR2 reads SYDVKM. CDR3 protein: CASSGSPTAQGQFF. The CDR3 coding sequence is TGTGCCAGCAGCGGCAGTCCCACGGCTCAAGGGCAGTTCTTC.

The chain couples TRBV9 to TRBJ2-2; D is uncertain. CDR3 length equals 12 residues. V lost 6 bases and J 1 base, leaving 4 bases between the germline ends. Germline V CDR1 and CDR2: SGDLS, YYNGEE. The CDR3 reads CASTQNTGELFF. In DNA form, the CDR3 reads TGTGCCAGCACTCAGAACACCGGGGAGCTGTTTTTT.